Below, one T cell receptor (beta chain) is given with its context. The data derive from a study of tumor-infiltrating lymphocytes in oesophageal squamous cell carcinoma. Between the trimmed V and J ends, which lost 5 bases and 2 bases, there was a span of 12 bases. The CDR3 consists of 14 residues. The germline gives CDR1 SGHTA, CDR2 FQGNSA. TCRdb reprocessed the PCR reads with MiXCR, giving one entry per CDR3 protein. The table includes fewer than 20,000 distinct CDR3 sequences, 47% detected once. J is TRBJ2-5 and V is TRBV7-2; no reliable D call. Sequences were obtained from normal esophageal tissue next to the tumor. The sequence came from a female donor with esophageal squamous cell carcinoma. Here the CDR3 DNA reads TGTGCCAGCAGCCGTAGACTCTCTCAAGAGACCCAGTACTTC. Its translation: CASSRRLSQETQYF. Combining the CDR3 with reference TRBV7-2 and TRBJ2-5 gives the whole variable domain GAGVSQSPSNKVTEKGKDVELRCDPISGHTALYWYRQSLGQGLEFLIYFQGNSAPDKSGLPSDRFSAERTGGSVSTLTIQRTQQEDSAVYLCASSRRLSQETQYFGPGTRLLVL.